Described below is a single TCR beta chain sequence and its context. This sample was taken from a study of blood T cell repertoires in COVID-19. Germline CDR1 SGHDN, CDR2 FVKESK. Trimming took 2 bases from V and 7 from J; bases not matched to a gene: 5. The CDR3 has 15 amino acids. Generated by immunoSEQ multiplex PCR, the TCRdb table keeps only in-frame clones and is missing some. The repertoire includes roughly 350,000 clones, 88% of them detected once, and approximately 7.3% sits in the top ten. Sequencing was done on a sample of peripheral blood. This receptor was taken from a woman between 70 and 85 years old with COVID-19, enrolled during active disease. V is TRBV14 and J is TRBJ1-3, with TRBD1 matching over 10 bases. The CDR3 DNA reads TGTGCCAGCAGCCAAACGGGACAGGGGTGGAACACCATATATTTT. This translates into CASSQTGQGWNTIYF.